This entry lists 22 T cell receptor beta chains sequenced from one sample in a study of human T cells and chemical hapten exposure. Using its own MiXCR run on the RACE reads, TCRdb lists one record per CDR3 protein. The sample lists tens of thousands of distinct CDR3 sequences; about 8.9% were seen once. The time point: pre-sensitization, week 0. Stated treatment: therapeutic diphenylcyclopropenone sensitization with weekly scalp DPC. Material: whole blood, obtained in connection with sensitization to the hapten diphenylcyclopropenone (DPC). These receptors were collected from a middle-aged woman with alopecia areata. Some clones in this sample may be carry-over from other donors' samples.

This clonotype was counted between two and nine times. The chain links TRBV5-6 to TRBJ2-1; D is ambiguous. This CDR3 has 12 amino acids. The germline V gene encodes CDR1 SGHDT and CDR2 YYEEEE. V was trimmed by 0 bases and J by 12 bases, leaving 10 bases between them. In nucleotides, the CDR3 is TGTGCCAGCAGCTTGGGGCCGGTAGGGCAGTTCTTC. Its translation is CASSLGPVGQFF.

The V gene is TRBV28, the J gene TRBJ2-7; no clear D. V lost 8 bases to trimming and J lost 2 bases, with 7 bases between them. The germline V gene encodes CDR1 MDHEN and CDR2 SYDVKM. The CDR3 runs to 11 residues. CDR3 in amino acids: CASRSAYEQYF. The CDR3 DNA reads as TGTGCCAGCCGGTCTGCCTACGAGCAGTACTTC.

The chain uses TRBV19 and TRBJ2-7; 9 positions agree with TRBD1. Per germline, CDR1 LNHDA and CDR2 SQIVND (reference sequence). The CDR3 has 15 amino acids. The junction had 8 bases not matched to a gene; V was cut back by 6 bases and J by 2 bases. The CDR3 loop reads CASSLGQGETYEQYF. CDR3 bases: TGTGCCAGTAGCCTGGGACAGGGTGAAACCTACGAGCAGTACTTC.

The chain couples TRBV10-3 to TRBJ2-1; D is unresolved. Trimming removed 1 base at V and 8 bases at J, with 9 bases between. The germline V gene has CDR1 ENHRY and CDR2 SYGVKD. The CDR3 contains 13 residues. CDR3 bases: TGTGCCATCAGTGAGTACGGCCAAGATGAGCAGTTCTTC. Its protein product is CAISEYGQDEQFF.

There are many counts of this clonotype. The rearrangement joins TRBV6-1 to TRBJ1-1, with D uncertain. V shed 8 bases and J shed 0 bases, with 10 bases lying between them. CDR1 is MNHNS and CDR2 is SASEGT in the germline V gene. The CDR3 is 13 residues long. The CDR3 loop is CASGRLMNTEAFF. The DNA of the CDR3 is TGTGCCAGCGGGCGGCTGATGAACACTGAAGCTTTCTTT.

Ten or more counts support this clonotype. This chain connects TRBV5-6 to TRBJ1-6; the match to TRBD1 covers 9 bases. In germline, CDR1 is SGHDT, CDR2 YYEEEE. Trimming removed 2 bases from V and 9 bases from J; junction bases left unmatched: 3. This CDR3 is built from 14 residues. The CDR3, as DNA: TGTGCCAGCAGCTTTGGGACAGGGAGTTCACCCCTCCACTTT. It yields the protein CASSFGTGSSPLHF. The variable domain in full, completed from reference TRBV5-6 and TRBJ1-6, reads DAGVTQSPTHLIKTRGQQVTLRCSPKSGHDTVSWYQQALGQGPQFIFQYYEEEERQRGNFPDRFSGHQFPNYSSELNVNALLLGDSALYLCASSFGTGSSPLHFGNGTRLTVT.

Concerning this clonotype itself: Germline is not matched at one junction end, which may reflect a read error. V usage is TRBV29-1 and J usage is TRBJ1-2, with 7 bases identical to TRBD1. From germline, CDR1 is SQVTM and CDR2 ANQGSEA. There are 15 residues in the CDR3. In DNA, the CDR3 is TGCGGCGTGAGGGACAGAGGAACCGCTAACTATGGCTACACCTTC. This codes for CGVRDRGTANYGYTF.

The chain has TRBV4-1 and TRBJ2-1; tentatively, D is TRBD2 (5 bases). CDR1 is MGHRA and CDR2 is YSYEKL in the germline V gene. Trimming left V 0 bases short and J 0 bases short, with 15 bases between. The CDR3 consists of 18 residues. The CDR3 sequence is CASSQDRLSGNSYNEQFF. For the CDR3, the DNA is TGCGCCAGCAGCCAAGATAGGTTGTCGGGGAACTCCTACAATGAGCAGTTCTTC.

This clonotype showed up just a few times. The chain is built from TRBV11-2 and TRBJ2-7; D not resolved. This CDR3 is built from 12 residues. The V gene lost 8 bases and the J gene lost 6 bases, with 14 bases spanning the gap. Germline V gene sequence: CDR1 SGHAT, CDR2 FQNNGV. The CDR3 is CASRRTSGEQYF. CDR3 bases: TGTGCCAGCCGACGCACTTCGGGCGAGCAGTACTTC. The complete variable domain, with remaining parts taken from reference TRBV11-2 and TRBJ2-7, reads EAGVAQSPRYKIIEKRQSVAFWCNPISGHATLYWYQQILGQGPKLLIQFQNNGVVDDSQLPKDRFSAERLKGVDSTLKIQPAKLEDSAVYLCASRRTSGEQYFGPGTRLTVT.

This rearrangement joins TRBV7-9 to TRBJ2-2; no clear D. CDR1 and CDR2 (germline): SEHNR, FQNEAQ (reference sequence). The CDR3 runs to 13 residues. V was trimmed by 5 bases and J by 5 bases, leaving 9 bases between them. The CDR3: CASSARPTGELFF. CDR3 DNA sequence: TGTGCCAGCAGCGCCCGACCGACCGGGGAGCTGTTTTTT.

In its sample, this clonotype was seen many times. The gene calls are TRBV7-6 and TRBJ2-2, with TRBD2 matching 10 bases. This CDR3 contains 19 residues. Losses at the gene ends were 5 bases for V and 1 base for J; bases not matched to a gene: 13. Germline V gives CDR1 SGHVS, CDR2 FNYEAQ. This CDR3 is CASSPGGTSDTVNTGELFF. The CDR3 coding sequence is TGTGCCAGCAGCCCGGGGGGGACTAGCGATACGGTGAACACCGGGGAGCTGTTTTTT.

The chain employs TRBV6-5 and TRBJ1-3; no definite D call. This CDR3 is built from 13 residues. V lost 2 bases and J lost 4, with 6 bases in between. Germline V gene data show CDR1 as MNHEY and CDR2 as SVGAGI. The CDR3 region is CASSYAVGNTIYF. CDR3 nucleotides: TGTGCCAGCAGTTACGCGGTCGGAAACACCATATATTTT.

This clonotype was observed at least ten times. The chain combines TRBV20-1 with TRBJ1-5; perhaps TRBD1 as D (5 bases). CDR3 length: 12 amino acids. Trimming removed 3 bases at V and 6 bases at J, with 9 bases between. The germline V gene encodes CDR1 DFQATT and CDR2 SNEGSKA (reference sequence). The CDR3 protein is CSASLGVQPQHF. CDR3 DNA: TGCAGTGCTAGCCTAGGGGTTCAGCCCCAGCATTTT.

The sample holds many counts of this clonotype. This chain joins TRBV5-1 and TRBJ2-2; D remains ambiguous. This CDR3 has 16 residues. V lost 1 base to trimming and J lost 0 bases, with 10 bases between them. From germline, CDR1 is SGHRS and CDR2 YFSETQ. CDR3 protein: CASSLRPESNTGELFF. The DNA for the CDR3 is TGCGCCAGCAGCTTGCGCCCAGAATCGAACACCGGGGAGCTGTTTTTT.

The sample holds a few counts of this clonotype. The chain couples TRBV2 to TRBJ2-7; weak D call: TRBD1 (5 bases). Germline values: CDR1 SNHLY, CDR2 FYNNEI. The CDR3 spans 17 residues. V lost 0 bases to trimming and J lost 2 bases, with 17 bases between them. CDR3 DNA: TGTGCCAGCAGTGAAGCGACCTGGGGCCCTCCCCCCTACGAGCAGTACTTC. Translating gives CASSEATWGPPPYEQYF.

This clonotype was recorded at least ten times. The rearrangement uses TRBV19 and TRBJ2-1; no clear D. Germline CDR1 is LNHDA and CDR2 is SQIVND (reference sequence). Trimming removed 3 bases at V and 0 bases at J, with 12 bases between. CDR3 size: 16 residues. Written as DNA, the CDR3 is TGTGCCAGTAGTATGAGCTATGGTAGCTCCTACAATGAGCAGTTCTTC. It yields the protein CASSMSYGSSYNEQFF.

Written as DNA, the CDR3 is TGTGCCAGCCGGGACAGGGGCCTATCGAACACCGGGGAGCTGTTTTTT. Encoded protein: CASRDRGLSNTGELFF. The chain carries TRBV3-1 and TRBJ2-2, with 10 bases matching TRBD1. Germline-derived CDR1 and CDR2 are LGHDT and YNNKEL (reference sequence). The CDR3 is made up of 16 amino acids. The junction had 6 bases not matched to a gene; V was cut back by 8 bases and J by 0 bases.

This clonotype was detected many times. In nucleotides, the CDR3 is TGCAGTTCTTTAAAGCCGGGAATTGGGGGCTACACCTTC. This codes for CSSLKPGIGGYTF. The chain recombines TRBV20-1 with TRBJ1-2, with unresolved D. CDR1 and CDR2 (germline): DFQATT, SNEGSKA (reference sequence). Deletions cut 8 bases from V and 8 bases from J, with 21 bases between. This CDR3 is built from 13 residues.

The chain carries TRBV3-1 and TRBJ2-1, with 8 bases lining up with TRBD1. The germline gives CDR1 LGHDT, CDR2 YNNKEL (reference sequence). The CDR3 sequence is 17 residues long. With 0 bases clipped from V and 4 bases from J, the junction kept 8 bases outside the gene matches. This CDR3 is CASSQEFATGAYNEQFF. CDR3 coding DNA: TGTGCCAGCAGCCAAGAGTTCGCGACAGGGGCATACAATGAGCAGTTCTTC.

V and J are TRBV7-9 and TRBJ2-1, with 12 bases fitting TRBD2. This CDR3 comprises 12 residues. CDR1 SEHNR and CDR2 FQNEAQ come from the germline V gene (reference sequence). V lost 5 bases to trimming and J lost 14 bases; unmatched junction nucleotides: 4. For the CDR3, the DNA is TGTGCCAGCAGCGTGACTAGCGGGGGTGAGTTCTTC. This sequence encodes CASSVTSGGEFF.

The rearrangement links TRBV7-2 to TRBJ2-1; D unresolved. Germline CDR1 and CDR2: SGHTA and FQGNSA. V gave up 5 bases and J gave up 6 bases, with 17 bases separating them. The length of the CDR3 is 15 residues. CDR3 protein: CASSATAVGGNEQFF. In nucleotides, the CDR3 is TGTGCCAGCAGCGCAACCGCCGTGGGTGGCAATGAGCAGTTCTTC.

This clonotype was picked up many times. The rearrangement links TRBV28 to TRBJ2-7; D gene unclear. Germline V gene sequence: CDR1 MDHEN, CDR2 SYDVKM. The CDR3 extends over 11 amino acids. V was cut by 4 bases and J by 2 bases, with 3 bases left in between. As DNA, the CDR3 is TGTGCCAGCAGTTCGGCCTACGAGCAGTACTTC. This translates into CASSSAYEQYF.